The present entry profiles one TCR beta chain with its context. The sample comes from a study of shared clonotypes between healthy human individuals. Here immunoSEQ multiplex PCR was the method, and the copy in TCRdb shows in-frame clones only, minus some. The profile shows approximately 720,000 clones, about 91% of them singletons. The ends were cut back, 3 bases at V and 1 base at J, with 7 bases in the middle. The CDR3 runs 14 residues. Germline assignment: CDR1 LNHDA and CDR2 SQIVND (reference sequence). In the naive CD8 group, cells lacked CD45RO and were positively selected for CCR7, so terminally differentiated effector memory CD45RA+ cells were left out.

Sample: naive CD8+ T cells sorted from blood. The receptor's source is a man aged 25 to 45 in good health. The chain carries TRBV19 and TRBJ2-1; perhaps TRBD2 as D (6 bases). DNA of the CDR3: TGTGCCAGTAGTATCCTAGCGTCCTACAATGAGCAGTTCTTC. Amino acid sequence: CASSILASYNEQFF.